This entry lists 15 T cell receptor beta chains sequenced from one sample in a study of CD8+CD57+ T cells in acquired aplastic anemia. The authors sequenced patients whose flow cytometry had shown CD8+CD57+ cell expansion. TCR beta VDJ and CDR3 were profiled, and genomic DNA was the template. Each CDR3 protein gets one entry after TCRdb re-called the reads with MiXCR. Seen here are about 98,000 distinct CDR3 sequences, roughly two thirds observed once, and the top ten hold 50% to 70%. Sequencing was done on a sample of sorted CD4+, CD8+, or CD8+CD57+ T cells (not recorded which) from PBMCs. The receptors derive from a human donor with aplastic anemia.

This chain uses TRBV15 with TRBJ2-6; D might be TRBD1 (5 bases). With 5 bases removed from V and 0 bases from J, the gap between germline ends came to 11 bases. This CDR3 contains 16 residues. Germline V CDR1 and CDR2: LNHNV, YYDKDF (reference sequence). The CDR3 here is CATSLRQGSGANVLTF. For the CDR3, the DNA is TGTGCCACCAGCCTTCGTCAGGGCTCTGGGGCCAACGTCCTGACTTTC.

The rearrangement joins TRBV20-1 to TRBJ2-1; tentatively, D is TRBD2 (7 bases). V was clipped by 2 bases and J by 5 bases, with 13 bases between them. CDR1 DFQATT and CDR2 SNEGSKA come from the germline V gene (reference sequence). CDR3 length: 14 residues. CDR3 sequence reads: CSARRGATHNEQFF. CDR3 DNA sequence: TGCAGTGCTAGACGGGGGGCGACTCACAATGAGCAGTTCTTC.

Here the CDR3 DNA reads TGCAGTGCTAACGGGGGGGGGACCTACGAGCAGTACTTC. This sequence encodes CSANGGGTYEQYF. The chain is built from TRBV20-1 and TRBJ2-7; 8 nucleotides agree with TRBD2. The germline gives CDR1 DFQATT, CDR2 SNEGSKA (reference sequence). This CDR3 region has 13 residues. The V segment lost 4 bases and the J segment 2 bases; nucleotides outside the gene matches: 4.

J is TRBJ1-5 and V is TRBV25-1; 11 nucleotides match TRBD1. The CDR3 is 19 amino acids. Germline lookup yields CDR1 MGHDK and CDR2 SYGVNS. V lost 3 bases and J lost 1; bases outside the gene matches: 11. DNA for the CDR3: TGTGCCAGCAGTGACCTAGGACAGGGGGCTCCGCTAAGCAATCAGCCCCAGCATTTT. Translation: CASSDLGQGAPLSNQPQHF.

The chain links TRBV20-1 to TRBJ2-7; TRBD2 matches 7 bases. This CDR3 is 14 amino acids long. J was trimmed by 2 bases and V by 6 bases; bases with no gene match: 10. Germline lookup yields CDR1 DFQATT and CDR2 SNEGSKA (reference sequence). The CDR3 DNA is TGCAGTGCAAGTCGGGCGGGGGAGCCCTACGAGCAGTACTTC. It specifies CSASRAGEPYEQYF.

This clonotype was counted between two and nine times. The V gene is TRBV24-1, the J gene TRBJ2-2, with D maybe TRBD1 (6 bases). Germline loops: CDR1 KGHDR, CDR2 SFDVKD. The CDR3 has 16 residues. The V end lost 4 bases, the J end lost 7 bases, and 18 bases lay between the germline ends. The CDR3 coding sequence is TGTGCCACCAGTGACCGTACGGGACAAAGGCACGGGGAGCTGTTTTTT. This gives the protein CATSDRTGQRHGELFF.

The V and J genes are TRBV12-3 or TRBV12-4 and TRBJ1-3; D might be TRBD1 (5 bases). The CDR3 has 14 amino acids. Between the trimmed V and J ends, which lost 4 bases and 4 bases, there was a span of 11 bases. For the CDR3, the DNA is TGTGCCAGCAGTTCGGACAATATCGGAAACACCATATATTTT. It translates to CASSSDNIGNTIYF.

The CDR3 region is CASSPSALGSPLHF. The CDR3 coding sequence is TGTGCCAGCAGCCCATCGGCCCTTGGCTCACCCCTCCACTTT. The V call is TRBV7-9, the J call TRBJ1-6; no reliable D call. Germline-derived CDR1 and CDR2 are SEHNR and FQNEAQ (reference sequence). CDR3 length equals 14 residues. Trimming took off 5 bases at V and 10 bases at J, with 15 bases between the two ends.

In this sample, this clonotype turned up once. The chain couples TRBV24-1 to TRBJ2-3; D uncertain. This CDR3 region has 13 residues. Germline loops: CDR1 KGHDR, CDR2 SFDVKD. Trimming pared 10 bases from V and 1 base from J, leaving 11 bases between. CDR3 in DNA: TGTGCCACGGCTGTTTTGGGCACAGATACGCAGTATTTT. Encoded protein: CATAVLGTDTQYF.

The rearrangement links TRBV14 to TRBJ2-7; 10 bases agree with TRBD1. This CDR3 comprises 15 residues. With 2 bases clipped from V and 4 bases from J, the junction kept 5 bases outside the gene matches. Germline V gene data show CDR1 as SGHDN and CDR2 as FVKESK. CDR3 in amino acids: CASSQSPGQGYEQYF. CDR3 bases: TGTGCCAGCAGCCAAAGTCCGGGACAGGGGTACGAGCAGTACTTC.

The rearrangement joins TRBV10-3 to TRBJ2-2, with 9 bases fitting TRBD1. In germline, CDR1 is ENHRY, CDR2 SYGVKD. This CDR3 contains 15 residues. Trimming removed 11 bases from V and 3 bases from J; junction bases left unmatched: 10. The CDR3 reads CAGGQGPLDTGELFF. CDR3 bases: TGTGCCGGAGGACAGGGGCCCCTGGACACCGGGGAGCTGTTTTTT.

This clonotype has only a few counts. The rearrangement uses TRBV9 and TRBJ1-1; no definite D call. Trimming removed 2 bases from V and 7 bases from J, with 15 bases in between. The CDR3 consists of 14 residues. Germline lookup yields CDR1 SGDLS and CDR2 YYNGEE. DNA for the CDR3: TGTGCCAGCAGCGTCGCCCCCACCTTTGGTGAAGCTTTCTTT. This translates into CASSVAPTFGEAFF.

This clonotype was counted between two and nine times. The V and J genes are TRBV6-1 and TRBJ2-3; TRBD2 matches at 9 bases. Germline-derived CDR1 and CDR2 are MNHNS and SASEGT. The CDR3 is made up of 15 amino acids. After removal of 1 base from V and 3 bases from J, the junction contained 2 bases not matched to a gene. The CDR3 DNA sequence: TGTGCCAGCAGTGAAGAAGCGGGGGGTACAGATACGCAGTATTTT. Translating gives CASSEEAGGTDTQYF.

This clonotype was detected many times. The chain recombines TRBV19 with TRBJ2-7; 10 bases are a match to TRBD2. The CDR3 has 14 residues. CDR1 and CDR2 from the germline V gene are LNHDA and SQIVND (reference sequence). The trim removed 9 bases at V and 1 base at J, leaving 6 bases unmatched. CDR3 DNA: TGTGCCAGCAGTTTAGCGGGGGGATCCTACGAGCAGTACTTC. Translation: CASSLAGGSYEQYF.

V gene TRBV19 combines with J gene TRBJ2-7, with D hard to call. V lost 3 bases and J lost 6, with 9 bases in between. CDR1 is LNHDA and CDR2 is SQIVND in the germline V gene (reference sequence). This CDR3 region has 12 residues. The CDR3 is CASSMYGLEQYF. As DNA, the CDR3 is TGTGCCAGTAGTATGTACGGCCTCGAGCAGTACTTC.